These 21 T cell receptor beta chains came from one sample sequenced in a study of T cell changes during pregnancy in multiple sclerosis. Assay: immunoSEQ multiplex PCR; the TCRdb copy retains only in-frame clones and omits some. The table shows roughly 46,000 clones, with 92% occurring only once. The source was peripheral blood, collected in the third trimester of pregnancy. These receptors came from a female donor with multiple sclerosis, enrolled in a pregnancy study.

This chain connects TRBV28 to TRBJ2-2, with D possibly matching TRBD1 (5 bases). This CDR3 comprises 15 residues. Germline lookup yields CDR1 MDHEN and CDR2 SYDVKM. The V gene lost 3 bases and the J gene lost 0 bases, with 8 bases spanning the gap. CDR3 loop: CASSFPGTNTGELFF. The CDR3 DNA sequence: TGTGCCAGCAGTTTTCCAGGGACGAACACCGGGGAGCTGTTTTTT. Full variable domain (rest looked up from reference TRBV28 and TRBJ2-2): DVKVTQSSRYLVKRTGEKVFLECVQDMDHENMFWYRQDPGLGLRLIYFSYDVKMKEKGDIPEGYSVSREKKERFSLILESASTNQTSMYLCASSFPGTNTGELFFGEGSRLTVL.

The chain recombines TRBV25-1 with TRBJ2-2, with 7 bases identical to TRBD2. Trimming at V came to 4 bases and at J to 4 bases, leaving 6 bases not matched to a gene. Germline V lookup: CDR1 MGHDK, CDR2 SYGVNS. This CDR3 is 15 amino acids long. The CDR3 sequence is CASSASGTGTGELFF. CDR3 bases: TGTGCCAGCAGTGCCAGCGGGACGGGCACCGGGGAGCTGTTTTTT.

By sample share, this clone is medium-sized (0.01 to 0.1%). The CDR3 loop is CASSLDRNRINTEAFF. In DNA, the CDR3 is TGTGCCAGCAGCCTCGACAGGAATCGAATTAACACTGAAGCTTTCTTT. The chain couples TRBV28 to TRBJ1-1; D possibly corresponds to TRBD1 (6 bases). Germline V gives CDR1 MDHEN, CDR2 SYDVKM. This CDR3 comprises 16 residues. V was pared by 6 bases and J by 2 bases, with 19 bases between.

This clone was observed a handful of times. The chain combines TRBV7-9 with TRBJ1-5, with 9 bases lining up with TRBD1. Trimming at V came to 1 base and at J to 4 bases, leaving 2 bases not matched to a gene. Per germline, CDR1 SEHNR and CDR2 FQNEAQ (reference sequence). The CDR3 contains 15 residues. The CDR3 loop is CASSLGTGANQPQHF. In nucleotides, the CDR3 is TGTGCCAGCAGCTTAGGGACAGGGGCAAATCAGCCCCAGCATTTT. The full variable domain, its missing parts supplied by reference TRBV7-9 and TRBJ1-5, is DTGVSQNPRHKITKRGQNVTFRCDPISEHNRLYWYRQTLGQGPEFLTYFQNEAQLEKSRLLSDRFSAERPKGSFSTLEIQRTEQGDSAMYLCASSLGTGANQPQHFGDGTRLSIL.

V gene TRBV2 combines with J gene TRBJ2-7; the D gene is possibly TRBD2 (5 bases). The CDR3 covers 13 residues. Germline values: CDR1 SNHLY, CDR2 FYNNEI. V lost 4 bases to trimming and J lost 3 bases, with 10 bases between them. The CDR3, as DNA: TGTGCCAGCAGTGGGGCGGGTAGCTACGAGCAGTACTTC. Translation gives CASSGAGSYEQYF.

The rearrangement uses TRBV28 and TRBJ1-5; 7 positions agree with TRBD1. Per germline, CDR1 MDHEN and CDR2 SYDVKM. V lost 9 bases to trimming and J lost 6 bases; unmatched junction nucleotides: 11. This CDR3 comprises 14 residues. The CDR3 DNA reads TGTGCCAGTGGTGGGACAGCCCTCATTCAGCCCCAGCATTTT. This gives the protein CASGGTALIQPQHF.

The V gene is TRBV28, the J gene TRBJ1-1; a weak D match, TRBD1 (6 bases). The V gene lost 1 base and the J gene lost 5 bases, with 11 bases spanning the gap. Germline V lookup: CDR1 MDHEN, CDR2 SYDVKM. This CDR3 is built from 14 residues. The CDR3 sequence: CASSLFQGQTEAFF. CDR3 nucleotides: TGTGCCAGCAGTTTATTCCAAGGACAGACTGAAGCTTTCTTT.

On this clone itself: One junction end disagrees with the germline gene, perhaps due to a read error. This specimen includes other DNA sequences encoding the same CDR3. The chain couples TRBV9 to TRBJ2-7, with 7 bases fitting TRBD2. The length of the CDR3 is 13 residues. Germline CDR1 and CDR2: SGDLS and YYNGEE. CDR3 loop: CASSGGSGYEQYF. Here the CDR3 DNA reads TGTGCCAGCAGCGGCGGGAGTGGCTACGAGCAGTATTTC.

The V and J genes are TRBV2 and TRBJ2-7; D is possibly TRBD2 (6 bases). CDR3 length: 17 residues. Germline V lookup: CDR1 SNHLY, CDR2 FYNNEI. Trimming left V 2 bases short and J 1 base short, with 18 bases between. In DNA, the CDR3 is TGTGCCAGCAGTGAAAATGAGTTGGGTAGCGGATCCTACGAGCAGTACTTC. It specifies CASSENELGSGSYEQYF.

The chain couples TRBV25-1 to TRBJ2-5, with 9 bases fitting TRBD2. Germline CDR1 is MGHDK and CDR2 is SYGVNS. V lost 2 bases to trimming and J lost 0 bases; unmatched junction nucleotides: 7. The CDR3 covers 17 residues. The CDR3 loop reads CASSERRREGYQETQYF. The CDR3 DNA sequence: TGTGCCAGCAGTGAACGGAGGCGGGAGGGTTACCAAGAGACCCAGTACTTC.

This chain uses TRBV7-6 with TRBJ1-2; no firm D call. This CDR3 spans 14 amino acids. The V and J ends lost 1 base and 2 bases respectively, with 8 bases between them. Germline CDR1 SGHVS, CDR2 FNYEAQ. CDR3 in amino acids: CASSLGPENYGYTF. For the CDR3, the DNA is TGTGCCAGCAGCTTAGGCCCAGAAAACTATGGCTACACCTTC.

This chain connects TRBV5-1 to TRBJ2-2; D possibly corresponds to TRBD2 (5 bases). Germline lookup yields CDR1 SGHRS and CDR2 YFSETQ. V lost 5 bases, J lost 0 bases, and 11 bases lay in between. There are 15 residues in the CDR3. Written as DNA, the CDR3 is TGCGCCAGCAGGCCCCTAGCTCCGAACACCGGGGAGCTGTTTTTT. This translates into CASRPLAPNTGELFF.

This rearrangement joins TRBV27 to TRBJ2-2; no clear D. V was cut by 1 base and J by 4 bases, with 4 bases left in between. The CDR3 sequence is 13 residues long. Germline CDR1 MNHEY, CDR2 SMNVEV (reference sequence). CDR3 protein: CASSLFGTGELFF. The CDR3 bases are TGTGCCAGCAGTTTATTCGGCACCGGGGAGCTGTTTTTT.

This sequence joins TRBV10-3 and TRBJ2-5, with D tentatively TRBD1 (7 bases). Germline loops: CDR1 ENHRY, CDR2 SYGVKD. V lost 0 bases and J 5 bases, leaving 16 bases between the germline ends. This CDR3 region has 16 residues. The DNA of the CDR3 is TGTGCCATCAGTGAGTCGGGAGCAGGGGGGTCGGAGACCCAGTACTTC. It specifies CAISESGAGGSETQYF.

This chain's CDR3 is CASSLEISRDTSSYEQYF. The CDR3 DNA follows: TGTGCCAGCAGCTTAGAAATTTCCCGGGACACCAGCTCCTACGAGCAGTACTTC. This chain uses TRBV13 with TRBJ2-7, with a weak D call TRBD1 (6 bases). The V gene's germline CDR1 is PRHDT and CDR2 FYEKMQ (reference sequence). The CDR3 consists of 18 residues. V was trimmed by 1 base and J by 0 bases, leaving 19 bases between them.

The gene calls are TRBV4-3 and TRBJ2-3; 8 bases fit TRBD1. Looked up from germline, CDR1 is LGHNA and CDR2 is YSLEER. This CDR3 has 16 amino acids. V shed 0 bases, J shed 6 bases, and the junction held 8 bases outside the gene matches. The CDR3 spells CASSQDLGQGSDTQYF. The CDR3 DNA follows: TGCGCCAGCAGCCAAGATCTTGGACAGGGATCGGATACGCAGTATTTT.

The V call is TRBV12-5, the J call TRBJ2-1, with TRBD1 matching over 8 bases. V lost 1 base, J lost 7 bases, and 12 bases stayed unmatched. The CDR3 totals 17 residues. Germline assignment: CDR1 LGHNT and CDR2 FRNRAP. CDR3 amino acids: CASGLGTGLRDVNEQFF. In DNA, the CDR3 is TGTGCTAGTGGTTTGGGGACAGGGCTTAGAGACGTAAATGAGCAGTTCTTC. The whole variable domain, filled in from reference TRBV12-5 and TRBJ2-1, reads DARVTQTPRHKVTEMGQEVTMRCQPILGHNTVFWYRQTMMQGLELLAYFRNRAPLDDSGMPKDRFSAEMPDATLATLKIQPSEPRDSAVYFCASGLGTGLRDVNEQFFGPGTRLTVL.

The J gene is TRBJ1-2, the V gene TRBV28; TRBD1 matches at 8 bases. V was pared by 3 bases and J by 6 bases, with 9 bases of the junction left unmatched. This CDR3 has 15 residues. CDR1 is MDHEN, CDR2 SYDVKM, per germline. The CDR3 DNA is TGTGCCAGCAGTTTCTCTTTTGCAGGGGGCCATGGCTACACCTTC. The encoded protein is CASSFSFAGGHGYTF.

V is TRBV30 and J is TRBJ2-1, with 7 bases identical to TRBD2. J gave up 2 bases and V 3 bases, and 4 bases lay outside the gene matches. Germline assignment: CDR1 GTSNPN and CDR2 SVGIG (reference sequence). This CDR3 spans 14 amino acids. The CDR3 spells CAWRRREPYNEQFF. The DNA for the CDR3 is TGTGCCTGGAGACGGCGGGAGCCCTACAATGAGCAGTTCTTC.

The chain couples TRBV5-1 to TRBJ2-7; 7 bases agree with TRBD2. In germline, CDR1 is SGHRS, CDR2 YFSETQ. J gave up 2 bases and V 4 bases, and 9 bases lay outside the gene matches. The CDR3 consists of 15 residues. The chain's CDR3 is CASSRRSAGAYEQYF. In DNA, the CDR3 is TGCGCCAGCAGCCGCCGGTCGGCGGGAGCCTACGAGCAGTACTTC.

The rearrangement uses TRBV6-5 and TRBJ2-5; 8 nucleotides align to TRBD2. The better agreement between TRBJ2-7 and the DNA end casts doubt on the J call. Germline assignment: CDR1 MNHEY and CDR2 SVGAGI. This CDR3 spans 15 amino acids. In nucleotides, the CDR3 is TGTGCCAGCAGTTTCCTGAGCGGGAGAGTCGACGAGCAGTACTTC. As protein: CASSFLSGRVDEQYF.